Presented here are 14 T cell receptor beta chains from one specimen sequenced in a study of T-cell memory formation after mild COVID-19 (dated by TCRdb to about 2021). Library method: 5' RACE. Sequencing took place on an Illumina NovaSeq 6000. Using fastp at Q25 and MiXCR, TCRdb reprocessed the public reads and kept productive beta chains. Duplicate CDR3 protein sequences are folded into a single record with the most common DNA and genes. The sample table shows more than 350,000 distinct CDR3 sequences, and approximately 15% are seen once. The top ten constitute about 22% of the sample. Input material: PBMCs or a T cell subset sorted from them (not recorded which). These receptors all stem from a man younger than 35 who had mild COVID-19 (a few samples of this study predate the infection). The sample titles of this study are shuffled in the database, so cell type and time point are left out; the donor was told from shared clones.

In its sample, this clonotype was seen a few times. The chain links TRBV7-2 to TRBJ2-7, with 9 nucleotides matching TRBD1. In germline, CDR1 is SGHTA, CDR2 FQGNSA. The CDR3 is made up of 15 amino acids. Germline trimming cut 1 base from V and 7 bases from J; bases unmatched to any gene: 8. The chain's CDR3 is CASSLEGTGLKEQYF. The DNA for the CDR3 is TGTGCCAGCAGCTTAGAGGGGACAGGGCTAAAAGAGCAGTACTTC.

This chain uses TRBV7-2 with TRBJ2-5; no reliable D call. V lost 5 bases, J lost 5 bases, and 15 bases lay in between. Per the germline V gene, CDR1 is SGHTA and CDR2 is FQGNSA. The CDR3 sequence is 14 residues long. CDR3 sequence (DNA): TGTGCCAGCAGCCGACGGGTAGCCTTCGAGACCCAGTACTTC. The encoded protein is CASSRRVAFETQYF.

The V and J genes are TRBV5-1 and TRBJ2-3, with D tentatively TRBD1 (6 bases). The CDR3 loop spans 13 amino acids. Germline CDR1 and CDR2: SGHRS and YFSETQ. Trimming shortened V by 4 bases and J by 5 bases, and 11 bases separated the two germline ends. In DNA form, the CDR3 reads TGCGCCAGCAGCCGCTACAGGGTAGATACGCAGTATTTT. Translating gives CASSRYRVDTQYF.

This clonotype was detected a few times. The chain combines TRBV29-1 with TRBJ2-2; TRBD1 matches 10 bases. V shed 6 bases and J 5 bases; nucleotides not matched to a gene: 9. The germline V gene encodes CDR1 SQVTM and CDR2 ANQGSEA. The CDR3 runs to 15 residues. CDR3: CSVPTGGEWTGELFF. As DNA, the CDR3 is TGCAGCGTCCCGACAGGGGGCGAGTGGACCGGGGAGCTGTTTTTT.

The rearrangement joins TRBV27 to TRBJ2-2, with D perhaps matching TRBD2 (5 bases). Per germline, CDR1 MNHEY and CDR2 SMNVEV (reference sequence). The CDR3 contains 15 residues. V was clipped by 6 bases and J by 0 bases, with 11 bases between them. The CDR3 spells CASRADGTNTGELFF. The DNA for the CDR3 is TGTGCCAGCAGGGCGGACGGGACGAACACCGGGGAGCTGTTTTTT.

This clonotype has more than one count but fewer than ten. The chain carries TRBV6-2 or TRBV6-3 and TRBJ1-6; TRBD1 agrees at 9 bases. CDR1 MNHEY and CDR2 SVGEGT come from the germline V gene. After removal of 7 bases from V and 9 bases from J, the junction contained 10 bases not matched to a gene. The CDR3 is 15 residues long. CDR3 loop: CASTDPGQGSSPLHF. The DNA of the CDR3 is TGTGCCAGCACCGACCCGGGACAGGGCAGTTCACCCCTCCACTTT.

V usage is TRBV18 and J usage is TRBJ2-2; D may be TRBD1 (5 bases). The CDR3 runs 16 residues. Trimming removed 0 bases from V and 8 bases from J, with 16 bases in between. CDR1 is KGHSH, CDR2 LQKENI, per germline. The CDR3 is CASSPPGEGAQGELFF. The DNA of the CDR3 is TGTGCCAGCTCACCACCGGGCGAAGGGGCGCAAGGGGAGCTGTTTTTT.

This clonotype has just a few counts. V and J are TRBV29-1 and TRBJ1-1; perhaps TRBD1 as D (5 bases). With 8 bases removed from V and 3 bases from J, the gap between germline ends came to 13 bases. Germline V gene data show CDR1 as SQVTM and CDR2 as ANQGSEA. This CDR3 is built from 12 residues. The CDR3 spells CSLGTGDTEAFF. Here the CDR3 DNA reads TGCAGCTTAGGGACGGGGGACACTGAAGCTTTCTTT.

The chain employs TRBV12-3 or TRBV12-4 and TRBJ2-4; TRBD2 matches at 12 bases. This CDR3 region has 14 residues. V gave up 1 base and J gave up 8 bases; unmatched junction bases: 0. This CDR3 reads CASSLGTSGDIQYF. The CDR3 DNA is TGTGCCAGCAGTTTAGGGACTAGCGGGGACATTCAGTACTTC.

This clonotype was counted many times. V is TRBV7-2 and J is TRBJ1-1, with TRBD1 matching 7 bases. Germline assignment: CDR1 SGHTA and CDR2 FQGNSA. The CDR3 runs to 14 residues. With V trimmed by 5 bases and J by 4 bases, 7 bases remained unmatched. The CDR3, as DNA: TGTGCCAGCAGCCCGCGACAGGGAGGCACTGAAGCTTTCTTT. It codes for CASSPRQGGTEAFF.

The J gene is TRBJ2-1, the V gene TRBV5-1; D remains ambiguous. The CDR3 covers 11 residues. V was clipped by 3 bases and J by 10 bases, with 8 bases between them. The germline gives CDR1 SGHRS, CDR2 YFSETQ. CDR3 region: CASSSVDEQFF. The CDR3 nucleotides are TGCGCCAGCAGCTCAGTGGACGAGCAGTTCTTC.

In its sample, this clonotype was seen a few times. This chain joins TRBV27 and TRBJ2-1, with D tentatively TRBD1 (6 bases). CDR1 MNHEY and CDR2 SMNVEV come from the germline V gene (reference sequence). This CDR3 comprises 15 residues. The V end lost 6 bases, the J end lost 4 bases, and 16 bases lay between the germline ends. In DNA, the CDR3 is TGTGCCAGCAGACAGGGTCCTCGTCCATACAATGAGCAGTTCTTC. Translating it yields CASRQGPRPYNEQFF.

This clonotype turned up a few times. The V call is TRBV12-3 or TRBV12-4, the J call TRBJ2-2; 10 bases line up with TRBD1. V was clipped by 6 bases and J by 7 bases; unmatched bases: 8. This CDR3 is 15 amino acids long. For the CDR3, the DNA is TGTGCCAGCAGCCCGGGACAGGGGTTTGGCGGGGAGCTGTTTTTT. Amino acid sequence: CASSPGQGFGGELFF.

Only one count was recorded for this clonotype. This could be a read error, since a much larger clone is one nucleotide away. The V gene is TRBV5-1, the J gene TRBJ2-2; D may be TRBD2 (6 bases). Germline CDR1 reads SGHRS; CDR2 reads YFSETQ. The CDR3 is made up of 15 amino acids. The ends were cut back, 6 bases at V and 7 bases at J, with 19 bases in the middle. CDR3 in DNA: TGCGCCAGCACCTCCGGTCCGGGGGAGTTCGGGGAGCTGTTTTTT. This sequence encodes CASTSGPGEFGELFF. Variable domain in full (rest from reference TRBV5-1 and TRBJ2-2): KAGVTQTPRYLIKTRGQQVTLSCSPISGHRSVSWYQQTPGQGLQFLFEYFSETQRNKGNFPGRFSGRQFSNSRSEMNVSTLELGDSALYLCASTSGPGEFGELFFGEGSRLTVL.